A selection of T cell receptor beta chains follows, all from one sample in a study of blood T cell repertoires in COVID-19. Using immunoSEQ multiplex PCR, the repertoire was profiled, and TCRdb retains in-frame clones only, with some absent. This sample carries roughly 64,000 clones, about 86% of them seen once, and the ten largest clones take 1.2%. Input material: peripheral blood. The receptors here all came from a man between 35 and 55 years old with acute or convalescent COVID-19. Both conserved end residues are part of each CDR3. D genes are given only for firm matches. Where a row states a size, it is once, few, many or the class of an expanded clone; other rows omit it.

D: TRBD1; size: -; J: TRBJ1-1; V: TRBV24-1; DNA: TGTGCCACCAGTGATTGGGGGGGACAGGGTGCTTTCTTT; CDR3: CATSDWGGQGAFF
D: TRBD1; size: -; J: TRBJ2-1; V: TRBV9; DNA: TGTGCCAGCAGCACCGGGACAGTTTCCTACAATGAGCAGTTCTTC; CDR3: CASSTGTVSYNEQFF
D: -; size: -; J: TRBJ1-2; V: TRBV4-1; DNA: TGCGCCAGCAGCCATATTGGGACAAGGAACTATGGCTACACCTTC; CDR3: CASSHIGTRNYGYTF
D: TRBD1; size: once; J: TRBJ1-2; V: TRBV6-1; DNA: TGTGCCAGCAGTGAAGCGACAGGGCCCAACTATGGCTACACCTTC; CDR3: CASSEATGPNYGYTF
D: TRBD2; size: -; J: TRBJ2-2; V: TRBV5-6; DNA: TGTGCCAGCAGCTACCGACTAGCGGGGGTCACCGGGGAGCTGTTTTTT; CDR3: CASSYRLAGVTGELFF
D: -; size: -; J: TRBJ2-7; V: TRBV11-2; DNA: TGTGCCAGCAGCTTGGACTGGCTGGGCTACGAGCAGTACTTC; CDR3: CASSLDWLGYEQYF
D: -; size: -; J: TRBJ2-1; V: TRBV7-3; DNA: TGTGCCAGCAGCCTCTTTCATGGTTCGGGCGGGTCCTACAATGAGCAGTTCTTC; CDR3: CASSLFHGSGGSYNEQFF
D: -; size: -; J: TRBJ1-6; V: TRBV19; DNA: TGTGCCAGTACCGGAAGGGGGAATTCACCCCTCCACTTT; CDR3: CASTGRGNSPLHF
D: TRBD1; size: -; J: TRBJ1-1; V: TRBV19; DNA: TGTGCCAGTAGTAGCCCTCGGGACAGGGGATCCACTGAAGCTTTCTTT; CDR3: CASSSPRDRGSTEAFF
D: TRBD1; size: few; J: TRBJ1-2; V: TRBV5-4; DNA: TGTGCCAGCAACCAACAGGGGACCTATGGCTACACCTTC; CDR3: CASNQQGTYGYTF
D: -; size: -; J: TRBJ1-5; V: TRBV11-2; DNA: TGTGCCAGTAGCTCAGGTGGAGGTCAGCCCCAGCATTTT; CDR3: CASSSGGGQPQHF